This TCR beta chain originates from a study of blood T cell repertoires in COVID-19. The wider study: Sources were T cells, B-cell-depleted T cells, or PBMCs; the material itself was cDNA or gDNA.

CDR1 MNHEY and CDR2 SVGAGI come from the germline V gene. The germline V and J ends were trimmed by 5 bases and 5 bases, with 13 bases remaining between them. The CDR3 contains 13 residues. Authors' data handling: Researchers report that nucleated cell counts were estimated from reference gene primer amplification. Assay: immunoSEQ multiplex PCR; the TCRdb copy retains only in-frame clones and omits some. V and J calls and clone size are copied from that table; D and trimming were computed from the DNA. The table shows 250,000 to 400,000 clones, with more than 75% occurring only once. The genes are TRBV6-5 and TRBJ2-7, with D maybe TRBD1 (5 bases). This TCR came from a man aged 45 to 65 with active or convalescent COVID-19. The specimen sequenced was peripheral blood. The CDR3 reads CASSPPGRDEQYF. In DNA, the CDR3 is TGTGCCAGCAGTCCACCCGGCAGGGACGAGCAGTACTTC.